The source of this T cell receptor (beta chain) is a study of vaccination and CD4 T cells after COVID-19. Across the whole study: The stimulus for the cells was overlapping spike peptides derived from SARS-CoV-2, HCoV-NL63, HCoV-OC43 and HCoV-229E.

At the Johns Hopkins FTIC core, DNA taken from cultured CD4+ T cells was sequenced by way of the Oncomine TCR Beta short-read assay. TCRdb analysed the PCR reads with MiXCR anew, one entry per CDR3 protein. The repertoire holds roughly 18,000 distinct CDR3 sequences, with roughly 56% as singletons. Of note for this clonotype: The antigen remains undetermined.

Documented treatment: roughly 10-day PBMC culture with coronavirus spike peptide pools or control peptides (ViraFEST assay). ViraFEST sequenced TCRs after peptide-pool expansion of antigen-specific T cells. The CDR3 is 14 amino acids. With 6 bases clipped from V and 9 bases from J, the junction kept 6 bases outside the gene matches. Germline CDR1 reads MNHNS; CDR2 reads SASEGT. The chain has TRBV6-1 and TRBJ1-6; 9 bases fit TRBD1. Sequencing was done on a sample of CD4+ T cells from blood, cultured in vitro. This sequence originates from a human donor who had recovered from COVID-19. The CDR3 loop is CASSGDRDGSPLHF. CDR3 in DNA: TGTGCCAGCAGCGGGGACAGGGACGGTTCACCCCTCCACTTT.